The TCR beta chain described here comes from a study of shared clonotypes between healthy human individuals. Study details: A couple of female and a few male donors aged 18 to 49 were enrolled.

The V gene's germline CDR1 is GTSNPN and CDR2 SVGIG (reference sequence). The CDR3 has 17 amino acids. The assay ran at deep level. An even split of each subset's genomic DNA across several immunoSEQ plates was performed. Libraries were prepared by immunoSEQ multiplex PCR; TCRdb keeps only in-frame clonotypes and omits some of them. The profile shows about 520,000 clones, around 85% of them singletons. There were only Caucasian adults among the donors, and all lived in Nashville, Tennessee. This clone appeared once. A much larger clone lies one base from this, so it may be a read error. The origin of this receptor is a woman aged 40 to 50 in good health. Some clones in this sample may be carry-over from other donors' samples. The material sequenced was PBMCs. This chain joins TRBV30 and TRBJ1-2; D gene unclear. The CDR3 coding sequence is TGTGCCTGGACCTTTAGGGAGTACCGCCTCGCCGGCTATGGCCACACCTTC. This sequence encodes CAWTFREYRLAGYGHTF.